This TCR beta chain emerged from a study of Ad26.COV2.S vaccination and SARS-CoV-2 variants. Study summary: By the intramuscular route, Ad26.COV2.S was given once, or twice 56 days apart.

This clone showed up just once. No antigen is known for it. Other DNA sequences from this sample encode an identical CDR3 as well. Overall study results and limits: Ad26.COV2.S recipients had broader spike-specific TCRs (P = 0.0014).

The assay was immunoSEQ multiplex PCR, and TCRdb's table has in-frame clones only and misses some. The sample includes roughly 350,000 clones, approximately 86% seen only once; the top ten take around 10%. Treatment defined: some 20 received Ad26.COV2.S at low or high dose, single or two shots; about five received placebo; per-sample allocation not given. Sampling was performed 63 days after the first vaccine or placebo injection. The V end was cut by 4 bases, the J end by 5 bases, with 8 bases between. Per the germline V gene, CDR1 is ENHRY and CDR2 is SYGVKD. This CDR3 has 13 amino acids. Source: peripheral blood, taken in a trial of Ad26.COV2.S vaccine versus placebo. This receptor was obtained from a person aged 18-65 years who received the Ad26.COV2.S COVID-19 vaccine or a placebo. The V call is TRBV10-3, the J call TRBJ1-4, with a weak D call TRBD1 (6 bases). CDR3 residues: CAISGGPNEKLFF. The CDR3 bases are TGTGCCATCAGTGGGGGGCCAAATGAAAAACTGTTTTTT.